The clone carrying this T cell receptor (beta chain) was picked up a small number of times. Trimming cost V 1 base and J 4 bases; bases outside gene matches: 11. The CDR3 is 18 amino acids. Germline CDR1 is SGHTA and CDR2 is FQGNSA. The data originate from a study of cytomegalovirus exposure and HLA in healthy donors. Amplification used 60 Vbeta primers and 13 Jbeta primers. Clones were sequenced by immunoSEQ multiplex PCR, and TCRdb holds only the in-frame ones, with some missing. The data show 60,000 to 75,000 clones, roughly 80% seen once. Specimen: PBMCs. The receptor comes from a woman aged 25 to 39 in good health and CMV-seropositive. This sequence joins TRBV7-2 and TRBJ2-1; 9 bases align to TRBD2. The CDR3 sequence: CASSLEGVSGRFYNEQFF. In DNA, the CDR3 is TGTGCCAGCAGCTTAGAGGGGGTTAGCGGGAGATTTTACAATGAGCAGTTCTTC.